The clone carrying this TCR beta chain was seen once. Its antigen is still unknown. This specimen belongs to a study of cytomegalovirus exposure and HLA in healthy donors. Study context: There were about 85 million unique TCRs (from HLA-typed donors) in an early data release.

Study outcomes and limitations: The classifier reportedly diagnosed cytomegalovirus status with high specificity and sensitivity. Only CMV serostatus was available as immune exposure information.

Germline lookup yields CDR1 SGHDT and CDR2 YYEEEE. This CDR3 region has 13 residues. V dropped 5 bases and J dropped 6; count of bases not matched to a gene: 7. The PCR had 60 Vbeta and 13 Jbeta primers. Method: immunoSEQ multiplex PCR; TCRdb's copy keeps in-frame clones and lacks some. The sample consists of about 160,000 clones, around 69% of them appearing once. The chain links TRBV5-6 to TRBJ2-7, with 8 bases identical to TRBD1. Specimen: PBMCs. The receptor was isolated from a woman aged 25 to 39 in good health and CMV-seronegative. The CDR3 spells CASRETGVSEQYF. The DNA of the CDR3 is TGTGCCAGCAGAGAGACAGGGGTCAGCGAGCAGTACTTC.